Each of the 29 T cell receptor beta chains below was sequenced from the same sample in a study of identical twins. One entry per CDR3 protein, called by TCRdb with MiXCR from the 5' RACE reads. The sample contains 450,000 to 650,000 distinct CDR3 sequences, roughly 15% of which appear only once. This same sample was also part of a study on yellow fever vaccine responses in identical twins.

Sequenced sample: CD4+ T cells sorted from blood. These receptors were collected from a woman between 18 and 30 years old in good health.

The rearrangement links TRBV7-9 to TRBJ2-3; 12 bases fit TRBD2. There are 15 residues in the CDR3. Per the germline V gene, CDR1 is SEHNR and CDR2 is FQNEAQ (reference sequence). Trimming removed 4 bases from V and 6 bases from J; junction bases left unmatched: 5. The CDR3 loop is CASSSLAGGRDTQYF. The DNA of the CDR3 is TGTGCCAGCAGCTCCCTAGCGGGGGGGCGGGATACGCAGTATTTT.

This clonotype has just a few counts. The gene calls are TRBV15 and TRBJ2-3; 10 bases fit TRBD2. CDR1 is LNHNV, CDR2 YYDKDF, per germline (reference sequence). Trimming cost V 1 base and J 0 bases; bases outside gene matches: 7. This CDR3 comprises 18 residues. CDR3 DNA: TGTGCCACCAGCAGAGGTTATACTAGCGGGGAAAGCACAGATACGCAGTATTTT. Its translation is CATSRGYTSGESTDTQYF.

The sample holds a few counts of this clonotype. The chain uses TRBV12-3 or TRBV12-4 and TRBJ2-1; 11 positions agree with TRBD2. This CDR3 is 15 amino acids long. Trimming removed 3 bases from V and 7 bases from J; junction bases left unmatched: 5. Written as DNA, the CDR3 is TGTGCCAGCAGTTTTGGTGGACTAGCGGGTAATGAGCAGTTCTTC. Translation gives CASSFGGLAGNEQFF.

This clonotype was seen more than once but under ten times. This chain uses TRBV20-1 with TRBJ1-2, with D uncertain. V gave up 6 bases and J gave up 1 base, with 9 bases separating them. Germline-derived CDR1 and CDR2 are DFQATT and SNEGSKA (reference sequence). The CDR3 length is 12 residues. In DNA, the CDR3 is TGCAGTGCCTTACAGAATAACTATGGCTACACCTTC. It encodes CSALQNNYGYTF.

The chain carries TRBV12-3 or TRBV12-4 and TRBJ1-2; D unresolved. V dropped 3 bases and J dropped 5 bases, with 7 bases sitting between them. The CDR3 runs 12 residues. CDR3 bases: TGTGCCAGCAGTTTTTCCTGGTATGGCTACACCTTC. It yields the protein CASSFSWYGYTF.

This clonotype has at least ten counts. This chain links TRBV5-1 with TRBJ2-3, with D possibly TRBD2 on 6 matching bases. From germline, CDR1 is SGHRS and CDR2 YFSETQ. There are 17 residues in the CDR3. The ends were cut back, 4 bases at V and 2 bases at J, with 20 bases in the middle. This CDR3 is CASSPSALAASTDTQYF. CDR3 sequence (DNA): TGCGCCAGCAGCCCGTCTGCCTTAGCGGCCTCCACAGATACGCAGTATTTT. Combining the CDR3 with reference TRBV5-1 and TRBJ2-3 gives the whole variable domain KAGVTQTPRYLIKTRGQQVTLSCSPISGHRSVSWYQQTPGQGLQFLFEYFSETQRNKGNFPGRFSGRQFSNSRSEMNVSTLELGDSALYLCASSPSALAASTDTQYFGPGTRLTVL.

The chain uses TRBV20-1 and TRBJ1-1; D gene ambiguous. The CDR3 has 12 amino acids. Trimming pared 7 bases from V and 2 bases from J, leaving 11 bases between. CDR1 and CDR2 (germline): DFQATT, SNEGSKA (reference sequence). CDR3 DNA: TGCAGTGGCGCGGGGTCAAACACTGAAGCTTTCTTT. This codes for CSGAGSNTEAFF.

This clonotype turned up a few times. This chain links TRBV5-6 with TRBJ2-7, with D perhaps assigned TRBD1 or TRBD2 (6 bases each). The V and J ends lost 0 bases and 1 base respectively, with 11 bases between them. The CDR3 has 15 residues. CDR1 is SGHDT and CDR2 is YYEEEE in the germline V gene. CDR3 sequence reads: CASSLARGESYEQYV. The CDR3 DNA reads as TGTGCCAGCAGCTTGGCAAGGGGGGAGTCCTACGAGCAGTACGTC.

The chain carries TRBV5-1 and TRBJ2-7; no reliable D call. Germline V lookup: CDR1 SGHRS, CDR2 YFSETQ. The CDR3 loop spans 10 amino acids. CDR3 in amino acids: CPLGTYEQYV. The CDR3 coding sequence is TGCCCCCTCGGAACCTACGAGCAGTACGTC.

This clonotype came up a few times. The chain is built from TRBV7-6 and TRBJ1-2; tentative D call: TRBD1 (5 bases). V dropped 5 bases and J dropped 0 bases, with 16 bases sitting between them. This CDR3 has 16 residues. Germline assignment: CDR1 SGHVS and CDR2 FNYEAQ. The CDR3 bases are TGTGCCAGCAGCCCTGGTCTAGGGGCGACTAACTATGGCTACACCTTC. Its protein product is CASSPGLGATNYGYTF.

CDR3 coding DNA: TGTGCCAGCAGCAAAGGACAAGGGGTTGGTGAGCAGTTCTTC. Translated: CASSKGQGVGEQFF. The gene calls are TRBV12-3 or TRBV12-4 and TRBJ2-1, with a possible D match to TRBD1 (5 bases). The V end lost 6 bases, the J end lost 9 bases, and 18 bases lay between the germline ends. The CDR3 totals 14 residues.

This clonotype has more than one count but fewer than ten. The chain has TRBV12-3 or TRBV12-4 and TRBJ2-5; TRBD2 agrees at 13 bases. Unmatched junction bases numbered 4, after V lost 2 bases and J lost 4 bases. CDR3 size: 16 residues. The CDR3 sequence: CASSLTSGRGGETQYF. The CDR3 region has the DNA TGTGCCAGCAGTTTAACTAGCGGGAGGGGTGGAGAGACCCAGTACTTC.

Only a few counts were recorded for this clonotype. This chain uses TRBV10-1 with TRBJ2-2; 9 nucleotides line up with TRBD1. The CDR3 is 14 amino acids. CDR1 and CDR2 from the germline V gene are WNHNN and SYGVQD (reference sequence). After removal of 10 bases from V and 6 bases from J, the junction contained 9 bases not matched to a gene. Here the CDR3 DNA reads TGCGCCACCTCACGGGGACAGGGCCCCGGGGAGCTGTTTTTT. The encoded protein is CATSRGQGPGELFF.

In its sample, this clonotype was seen a few times. The CDR3 nucleotides are TGTGCCAGCAGTCCGACTAGCGGGGGGACCGAGCAGTACGTC. This encodes CASSPTSGGTEQYV. The J gene is TRBJ2-7, the V gene TRBV12-3 or TRBV12-4; 13 bases are shared with TRBD2. CDR3 length: 14 amino acids. The V segment lost 5 bases and the J segment 6 bases; nucleotides outside the gene matches: 4.

The rearrangement uses TRBV6-5 and TRBJ1-1, with D possibly TRBD1 on 5 matching bases. V was cut by 0 bases and J by 5 bases, with 19 bases left in between. From germline, CDR1 is MNHEY and CDR2 SVGAGI. This CDR3 region has 17 residues. The CDR3 loop is CASSYSTRWGGVTEAFF. The CDR3 DNA sequence: TGTGCCAGCAGTTACTCGACCCGGTGGGGCGGCGTTACTGAAGCTTTCTTT.

The J gene is TRBJ2-7, the V gene TRBV11-3; 9 bases are a match to TRBD2. CDR1 and CDR2 from the germline V gene are SGHNT and YENEEA. The CDR3 runs to 15 residues. With V trimmed by 4 bases and J by 6 bases, 10 bases remained unmatched. This CDR3 is CASSSAASGKSEQYF. The CDR3 coding sequence is TGTGCCAGCAGCTCCGCGGCTAGCGGGAAATCCGAGCAGTACTTC. Full variable domain (remainder filled in from reference TRBV11-3 and TRBJ2-7): EAGVVQSPRYKIIEKKQPVAFWCNPISGHNTLYWYLQNLGQGPELLIRYENEEAVDDSQLPKDRFSAERLKGVDSTLKIQPAELGDSAVYLCASSSAASGKSEQYFGPGTRLTVT.

This clonotype was observed a few times. The V and J genes are TRBV28 and TRBJ2-5; D might be TRBD2 (6 bases). The V and J ends lost 3 bases and 5 bases respectively, with 16 bases between them. The CDR3 extends over 15 amino acids. Germline V gives CDR1 MDHEN, CDR2 SYDVKM. CDR3 residues: CASSFRPGSRETQYF. The CDR3 nucleotides read TGTGCCAGCAGTTTCCGTCCCGGGAGTCGGGAGACCCAGTACTTC.

This clonotype appeared a few times. The rearrangement uses TRBV28 and TRBJ2-7; D gene unclear. Germline assignment: CDR1 MDHEN and CDR2 SYDVKM. V gave up 1 base and J gave up 4 bases, with 20 bases separating them. There are 17 residues in the CDR3. The CDR3 here is CASSLLPTFWKRYEQYV. The CDR3 DNA reads TGTGCCAGCAGTTTATTACCTACCTTTTGGAAGCGATACGAGCAGTACGTC.

This chain connects TRBV20-1 to TRBJ2-1; TRBD2 matches 7 bases. The V and J ends lost 2 bases and 4 bases, in that order; junction bases with no gene match: 11. Germline V lookup: CDR1 DFQATT, CDR2 SNEGSKA (reference sequence). The CDR3 runs 16 residues. The CDR3 spells CSARTPPGGGYNEQFF. The DNA of the CDR3 is TGCAGTGCTAGAACCCCCCCGGGGGGAGGGTACAATGAGCAGTTCTTC.

This clonotype was counted only a few times. This rearrangement joins TRBV27 to TRBJ2-5, with 13 bases matching TRBD2. J gave up 3 bases and V 0 bases, and 10 bases lay outside the gene matches. CDR1 is MNHEY, CDR2 SMNVEV, per germline (reference sequence). The CDR3 runs to 19 residues. CDR3 residues: CASSLSTTSGRALKETQYF. In DNA form, the CDR3 reads TGTGCCAGCAGTTTATCGACAACTAGCGGGAGGGCCCTCAAAGAGACCCAGTACTTC.

The chain carries TRBV6-1 and TRBJ1-2; TRBD1 might be the D (6 bases). V was trimmed by 5 bases and J by 4 bases, leaving 14 bases between them. The CDR3 spans 14 residues. Looked up from germline, CDR1 is MNHNS and CDR2 is SASEGT. The CDR3: CASSPRRDTYGYTF. CDR3 DNA: TGTGCCAGCAGTCCCCGCCGGGACACCTATGGCTACACCTTC.

The V call is TRBV20-1, the J call TRBJ2-1, with 8 bases aligning to TRBD2. CDR1 and CDR2 (germline): DFQATT, SNEGSKA (reference sequence). V shed 6 bases, J shed 4 bases, and the junction held 8 bases outside the gene matches. The CDR3 runs 14 residues. The CDR3 bases are TGCAGTGCCACAGGGCGGGAGGTTTACAATGAGCAGTTCTTC. Protein: CSATGREVYNEQFF.

The chain couples TRBV2 to TRBJ2-7; D is uncertain. The CDR3 length is 13 residues. CDR1 is SNHLY and CDR2 is FYNNEI in the germline V gene. Trimming removed 1 base from V and 2 bases from J, with 6 bases in between. CDR3 nucleotide sequence: TGTGCCAGCAGTGAAGACTTAACCTACGAGCAGTACGTC. Encoded protein: CASSEDLTYEQYV.

There are a few counts of this clonotype. The V gene is TRBV19, the J gene TRBJ2-7; 8 bases agree with TRBD2. The CDR3 length is 17 residues. Germline lookup yields CDR1 LNHDA and CDR2 SQIVND (reference sequence). V trimming: 4 bases; J trimming: 7 bases; junction bases outside the gene matches: 18. The chain's CDR3 is CASSRTLRGGRVWEQYF. Here the CDR3 DNA reads TGTGCCAGTAGTAGGACCCTCCGGGGGGGGCGCGTGTGGGAGCAGTACTTC.

This clonotype showed up just a few times. V is TRBV4-2 and J is TRBJ2-1; no definite D call. Trimming pared 4 bases from V and 5 bases from J, leaving 12 bases between. Germline V gene lookup returns CDR1 LGHNA and CDR2 YNFKEQ. The CDR3 is made up of 14 amino acids. CDR3 loop: CASSPSRLDNEQFF. CDR3 nucleotide sequence: TGTGCCAGCAGCCCCTCCCGACTCGACAATGAGCAGTTCTTC.

This chain's CDR3 is CASSPYGELNTGELFF. CDR3 DNA: TGTGCCAGCAGCCCGTACGGGGAATTGAACACCGGGGAGCTGTTTTTT. The genes are TRBV12-3 or TRBV12-4 and TRBJ2-2, with D perhaps matching TRBD2 (5 bases). V lost 6 bases, J lost 1 base, and 15 bases lay in between. This CDR3 region has 16 residues.

Details on this clonotype: A read error may explain this, as a much larger clone is one base away. The genes are TRBV6-5 and TRBJ2-3; D unclear. Germline CDR1 reads MNHEY; CDR2 reads SVGAGI. The CDR3 runs 13 residues. V gave up 3 bases and J gave up 1 base, with 5 bases separating them. In nucleotides, the CDR3 is TGTGCCAGCAGTTATCCCGGCACAGATACGCAGTATTTT. It encodes CASSYPGTDTQYF.

The chain joins TRBV10-3 to TRBJ2-2; D might be TRBD2 (5 bases). This CDR3 contains 17 residues. The germline V gene has CDR1 ENHRY and CDR2 SYGVKD. Trimming stripped 2 bases from V and 7 bases from J, with 20 bases between. Here the CDR3 reads CAISEILSSAVGGELFF. CDR3 in DNA: TGTGCCATCAGTGAGATACTCAGTTCAGCGGTCGGCGGGGAGCTGTTTTTT.

V usage is TRBV24-1 and J usage is TRBJ2-2; 9 bases match TRBD1. The V gene's germline CDR1 is KGHDR and CDR2 SFDVKD. V shed 4 bases and J 5 bases; nucleotides not matched to a gene: 10. There are 17 residues in the CDR3. The CDR3 coding sequence is TGTGCCACCAGTGACCATGCACAGGGGGCGGGGACCGGGGAGCTGTTTTTT. Its translation: CATSDHAQGAGTGELFF.